Listed here is a single TCR beta chain. Its antigen is unknown. This sample is part of a study of T cells expressing NK-cell markers. In the study overall: The authors derived TCR beta repertoires from sorted CD3+CD56+NKG2C+, CD3+CD56+NKG2C- and CD3+CD56-NKG2C+ T cells. Just one sequenced donor of eight was HCMV-seronegative, while seven were seropositive.

UMIs were included in TCR beta cDNA generated by 5'RACE template switching. TCRdb reprocessed the 5' RACE reads and keeps a single row for each CDR3 protein, giving no DNA. The sample yields 500,000 to 700,000 distinct CDR3 sequences, of which the top ten take up 3% to 4.5%. Germline lookup yields CDR1 SQVTM and CDR2 ANQGSEA. The CDR3 runs to 12 residues. Notes on the study in general: The share of CD8+ T cells held by dominant NKG2C+ clonotypes was roughly 1.0-7.5% in several donors.

This receptor was obtained from a man between 18 and 35 years old in good health. This chain links TRBV29-1 with TRBJ1-2; the D call of TRBD1 rests on TCRdb alone, since no DNA is present to check it. The source material was blood T cells: a sorted CD56 or NKG2C T cell subset, CD4+ or CD8+ T cells, or bulk PBMC T cells (not recorded which). This CDR3 reads CSALTGTGGYTF.